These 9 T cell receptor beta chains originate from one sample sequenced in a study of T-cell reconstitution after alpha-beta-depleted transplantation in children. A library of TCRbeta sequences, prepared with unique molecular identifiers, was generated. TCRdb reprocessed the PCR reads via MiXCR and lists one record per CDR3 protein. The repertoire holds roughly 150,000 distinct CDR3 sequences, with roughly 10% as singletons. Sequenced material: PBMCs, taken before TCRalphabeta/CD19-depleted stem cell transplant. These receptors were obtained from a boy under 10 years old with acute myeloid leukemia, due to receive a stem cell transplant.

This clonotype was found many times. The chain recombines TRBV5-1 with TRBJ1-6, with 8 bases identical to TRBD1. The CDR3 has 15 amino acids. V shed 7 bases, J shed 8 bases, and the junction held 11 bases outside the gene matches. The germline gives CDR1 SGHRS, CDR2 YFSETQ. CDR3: CASQARTGKDSPLHF. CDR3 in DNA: TGCGCCAGCCAGGCGAGGACAGGGAAGGATTCACCCCTCCACTTT.

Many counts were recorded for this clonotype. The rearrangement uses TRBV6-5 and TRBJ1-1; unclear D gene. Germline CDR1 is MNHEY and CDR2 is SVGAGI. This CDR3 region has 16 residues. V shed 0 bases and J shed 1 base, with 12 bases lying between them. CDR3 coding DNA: TGTGCCAGCAGTTACTCGCCGGGGAGATCGAACACTGAAGCTTTCTTT. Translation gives CASSYSPGRSNTEAFF.

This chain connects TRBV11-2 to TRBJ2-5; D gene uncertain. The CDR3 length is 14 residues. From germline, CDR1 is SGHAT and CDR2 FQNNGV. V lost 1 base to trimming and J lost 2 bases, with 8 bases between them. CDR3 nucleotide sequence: TGTGCCAGCAGCTTAGGTTGGTGGCAAGAGACCCAGTACTTC. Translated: CASSLGWWQETQYF.

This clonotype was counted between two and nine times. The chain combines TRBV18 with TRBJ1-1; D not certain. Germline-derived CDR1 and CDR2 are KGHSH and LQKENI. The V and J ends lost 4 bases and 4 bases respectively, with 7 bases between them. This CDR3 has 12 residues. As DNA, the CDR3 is TGTGCCAGCTCACGAGAGGGCACTGAAGCTTTCTTT. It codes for CASSREGTEAFF.

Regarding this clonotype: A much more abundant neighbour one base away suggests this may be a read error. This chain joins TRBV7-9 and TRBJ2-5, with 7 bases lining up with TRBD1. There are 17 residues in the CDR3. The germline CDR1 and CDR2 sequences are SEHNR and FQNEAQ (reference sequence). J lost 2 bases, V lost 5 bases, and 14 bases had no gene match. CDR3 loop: CASSDRRQGRVQETQYF. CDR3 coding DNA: TGTGCCAGCAGCGACCGCCGACAGGGACGGGTACAAGAGACCCAGTACTTC.

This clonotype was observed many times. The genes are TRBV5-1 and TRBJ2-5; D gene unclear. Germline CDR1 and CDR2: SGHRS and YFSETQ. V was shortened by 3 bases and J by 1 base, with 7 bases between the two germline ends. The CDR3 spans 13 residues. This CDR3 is CASSWQTQETQYF. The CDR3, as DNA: TGCGCCAGCAGCTGGCAGACCCAAGAGACCCAGTACTTC.

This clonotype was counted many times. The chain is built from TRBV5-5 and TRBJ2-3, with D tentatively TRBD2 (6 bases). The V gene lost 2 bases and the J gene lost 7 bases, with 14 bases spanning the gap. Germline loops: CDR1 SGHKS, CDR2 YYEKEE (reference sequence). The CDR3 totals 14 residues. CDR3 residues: CASSLGGAAHTQYF. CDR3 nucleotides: TGTGCCAGCAGCTTAGGAGGGGCCGCACATACGCAGTATTTT. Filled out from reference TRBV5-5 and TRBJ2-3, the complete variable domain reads DAGVTQSPTHLIKTRGQQVTLRCSPISGHKSVSWYQQVLGQGPQFIFQYYEKEERGRGNFPDRFSARQFPNYSSELNVNALLLGDSALYLCASSLGGAAHTQYFGPGTRLTVL.

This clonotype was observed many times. Here the CDR3 reads CASSQDLDWLNEQFF. CDR3 DNA sequence: TGTGCCAGCAGCCAAGATCTGGACTGGCTCAATGAGCAGTTCTTC. V usage is TRBV4-2 and J usage is TRBJ2-1; tentatively, D is TRBD2 (5 bases). CDR3 size: 15 residues. The ends were cut back, 0 bases at V and 6 bases at J, with 12 bases in the middle. Germline V gives CDR1 LGHNA, CDR2 YNFKEQ.

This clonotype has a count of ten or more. The CDR3 region is CASSFGRFTDTQYF. The CDR3 DNA is TGTGCCAGCAGTTTTGGTCGTTTCACAGATACGCAGTATTTT. The rearrangement uses TRBV28 and TRBJ2-3; D is unclear. The CDR3 runs 14 residues. Germline CDR1 reads MDHEN; CDR2 reads SYDVKM. V was pared by 3 bases and J by 2 bases, with 9 bases between.